These 20 T cell receptor beta chains share one sample of origin, sequenced in a study of blood T cells in healthy people across ages. A second PCR of about 6 to 12 cycles used a sample-barcoded 5' primer and a J-beta primer mix. MiXCR was run by TCRdb on the 5' RACE reads, yielding one entry per CDR3 protein. The sample lists about 700,000 distinct CDR3 sequences, about 34% occurring once. Sequencing was done on a sample of blood. The source of these receptors is a woman aged 80 or over in good health.

This clonotype was counted a few times. A much larger clone lies one base from this, so it may be a read error. The chain has TRBV6-1 and TRBJ2-1; D unresolved. CDR3 length equals 13 residues. The germline gives CDR1 MNHNS, CDR2 SASEGT. CDR3 in amino acids: CASREGRYNEQFF. The CDR3, as DNA: TGTGCCAGCAGGGAAGGAAGATACAATGAGCAGTTCTTC.

Points on this clonotype: A much larger clone lies a single base off, so this may be a read error. V and J are TRBV4-2 and TRBJ2-1, with 8 bases lining up with TRBD2. Losses at the gene ends were 1 base for V and 10 bases for J; bases not matched to a gene: 6. Looked up from germline, CDR1 is LGHNA and CDR2 is YNFKEQ. CDR3 length: 14 amino acids. CDR3 sequence: CASSQVGGAYEQFF. The CDR3 region has the DNA TGTGCCAGCAGCCAAGTCGGGGGGGCCTACGAGCAGTTCTTC.

This chain uses TRBV7-2 with TRBJ1-1; possible D gene TRBD1, 6 bases. CDR1 is SGHTA and CDR2 is FQGNSA in the germline V gene. The CDR3 covers 13 residues. The V gene lost 1 base and the J gene lost 11 bases, with 14 bases spanning the gap. CDR3 DNA: TGTGCCAGCAGCTTAGTATTAGGGGGTGACGCTTTCTTT. It yields the protein CASSLVLGGDAFF.

The chain combines TRBV28 with TRBJ2-1; 9 bases line up with TRBD2. The ends lost 6 bases at V and 0 bases at J; junction bases unmatched: 3. Germline CDR1 reads MDHEN; CDR2 reads SYDVKM. CDR3 length: 15 amino acids. DNA for the CDR3: TGTGCCAGCAGAAAAGCGGGAGGCTCCTACAATGAGCAGTTCTTC. Translation gives CASRKAGGSYNEQFF.

This clonotype was counted ten times or more. As DNA, the CDR3 is TGTGCCAGCTCACCGCGCCCCTCTGAGGAGGAGCAGTTCTTC. This gives the protein CASSPRPSEEEQFF. This chain connects TRBV18 to TRBJ2-1; the D is unclear. The CDR3 has 14 residues. CDR1 and CDR2 from the germline V gene are KGHSH and LQKENI. The V gene lost 3 bases and the J gene lost 10 bases, with 16 bases spanning the gap.

This rearrangement joins TRBV19 to TRBJ1-2, with 9 positions matching TRBD1. Per germline, CDR1 LNHDA and CDR2 SQIVND (reference sequence). After removal of 9 bases from V and 5 bases from J, the junction contained 4 bases not matched to a gene. The CDR3 runs 12 residues. The CDR3: CASRDREYGYTF. CDR3 in DNA: TGTGCCAGCAGGGACAGGGAGTATGGCTACACCTTC.

Comment on this clonotype: An end of the junction differs from the germline gene, which may be a read error. J is TRBJ2-7 and V is TRBV4-2; D is undetermined. The CDR3 has 14 residues. From germline, CDR1 is LGHNA and CDR2 YNFKEQ. The CDR3 region is CTSSQALGSYEQYF. As DNA, the CDR3 is TGTACCAGCAGCCAAGCTTTAGGAAGCTACGAGCAGTACTTC.

The chain is built from TRBV12-3 or TRBV12-4 and TRBJ1-2, with 12 bases fitting TRBD1. With 6 bases clipped from V and 4 bases from J, the junction kept 15 bases outside the gene matches. This CDR3 contains 18 residues. For the CDR3, the DNA is TGTGCCAGCAGGGAAACCGGGACAGGGGGCCCCTCGAGCTATGGCTACACCTTC. Translated, it gives CASRETGTGGPSSYGYTF.

The V gene is TRBV29-1, the J gene TRBJ2-1; D call uncertain. The CDR3 consists of 15 residues. The germline V gene has CDR1 SQVTM and CDR2 ANQGSEA. Trimming removed 4 bases from V and 2 bases from J, with 15 bases in between. The CDR3 bases are TGCAGCGTTGGGGTGTTGGGCCTGACCTACAATGAGCAGTTCTTC. This sequence encodes CSVGVLGLTYNEQFF.

This clonotype was seen at least ten times. V usage is TRBV20-1 and J usage is TRBJ1-2, with 9 nucleotides matching TRBD1. Looked up from germline, CDR1 is DFQATT and CDR2 is SNEGSKA (reference sequence). The CDR3 length is 14 residues. The ends lost 0 bases at V and 8 bases at J; junction bases unmatched: 7. Here the CDR3 reads CSARDSDRGGGYTF. The CDR3 coding sequence is TGCAGTGCTAGAGATTCGGACAGGGGTGGGGGCTACACCTTC.

This clonotype has only one observation. The chain links TRBV20-1 to TRBJ1-1; no clear D. The germline CDR1 and CDR2 sequences are DFQATT and SNEGSKA (reference sequence). This CDR3 is built from 16 residues. V was pared by 3 bases and J by 0 bases, with 17 bases between. The CDR3 nucleotides are TGCAGTGCTAGGGTCCCCAGGATGGGGATGAACACTGAAGCTTTCTTT. It encodes CSARVPRMGMNTEAFF.

J is TRBJ1-2 and V is TRBV19, with D maybe TRBD1 (5 bases). This CDR3 contains 13 residues. Germline CDR1 is LNHDA and CDR2 is SQIVND (reference sequence). V was cut by 6 bases and J by 4 bases, with 12 bases left in between. CDR3 coding DNA: TGTGCCAGTAGCACCGGACATCCCTATGGCTACACCTTC. This codes for CASSTGHPYGYTF.

The sample holds a few counts of this clonotype. This may be a read error, as it is one base from a much larger clone. The rearrangement uses TRBV24-1 and TRBJ2-5; 7 bases fit TRBD1. The CDR3 is made up of 15 amino acids. The V gene's germline CDR1 is KGHDR and CDR2 SFDVKD. V lost 4 bases and J lost 4; bases outside the gene matches: 8. DNA of the CDR3: TGTGCCACCAGTGACTGCCGACAGGGCGTAGAGACCCAGTACTTC. Translation gives CATSDCRQGVETQYF.

This clonotype was seen more than once but under ten times. The CDR3 DNA reads TGTGCCAGCAGTAACGGGACAGGAGGCTCCCTCTCCTACGAGCAGTACTTC. This sequence encodes CASSNGTGGSLSYEQYF. This chain links TRBV6-2 or TRBV6-3 with TRBJ2-7; TRBD1 matches at 8 bases. Germline trimming cut 5 bases from V and 0 bases from J; bases unmatched to any gene: 12. Per the germline V gene, CDR1 is MNHEY and CDR2 is SVGEGT. The CDR3 contains 17 residues.

There are a few counts of this clonotype. One base away lies a much larger clone, so this may be a sequencing read error. Written as DNA, the CDR3 is TGCAATGCTCCGGCCGGCTACGAGCAGTACTTC. Its translation: CNAPAGYEQYF. The chain links TRBV20-1 to TRBJ2-7; D is undetermined. Germline CDR1 DFQATT, CDR2 SNEGSKA (reference sequence). The CDR3 length is 11 residues.

The table lists this clonotype with many counts. The chain uses TRBV20-1 and TRBJ2-7, with TRBD1 as a possible D gene (5 bases). The length of the CDR3 is 13 residues. Trimming removed 0 bases at V and 6 bases at J, with 12 bases between. Per the germline V gene, CDR1 is DFQATT and CDR2 is SNEGSKA (reference sequence). Written as DNA, the CDR3 is TGCAGTGCTAGAGAACAGGCCTTCTCCGAGCAGTACTTC. It codes for CSAREQAFSEQYF.

This clonotype was counted at least ten times. This chain connects TRBV20-1 to TRBJ2-1, with TRBD1 as a possible D gene (7 bases). Germline V gene data show CDR1 as DFQATT and CDR2 as SNEGSKA (reference sequence). The CDR3 runs 14 residues. V dropped 7 bases and J dropped 0 bases, with 13 bases sitting between them. In DNA form, the CDR3 reads TGCAGTGTGCAGGGGGGAAGCTCCTACAATGAGCAGTTCTTC. This sequence encodes CSVQGGSSYNEQFF.

Many counts were recorded for this clonotype. The genes are TRBV9 and TRBJ1-1; D is unclear. This CDR3 is built from 13 residues. V dropped 3 bases and J dropped 0 bases, with 6 bases sitting between them. Germline CDR1 reads SGDLS; CDR2 reads YYNGEE. CDR3 bases: TGTGCCAGCAGCGCCAGTATGAACACTGAAGCTTTCTTT. This encodes CASSASMNTEAFF.

The chain links TRBV9 to TRBJ1-1, with TRBD1 as a possible D gene (6 bases). V was shortened by 4 bases and J by 1 base, with 14 bases between the two germline ends. From germline, CDR1 is SGDLS and CDR2 YYNGEE. The length of the CDR3 is 15 residues. The CDR3 DNA is TGTGCCAGCAGCCCGAGGACAGCCCCGAACACTGAAGCTTTCTTT. Its protein product is CASSPRTAPNTEAFF.

This clonotype came up once. The rearrangement joins TRBV7-2 to TRBJ2-4; the D gene is possibly TRBD2 (6 bases). Judging by the DNA end, TRBJ2-5 fits better; the J call may be wrong. Germline-derived CDR1 and CDR2 are SGHTA and FQGNSA. This CDR3 region has 20 residues. The CDR3 reads CASSLRSRGFGTPVTETQYF. DNA of the CDR3: TGTGCCAGCAGCTTAAGGTCCAGAGGGTTTGGGACTCCTGTAACAGAGACCCAGTACTTC.